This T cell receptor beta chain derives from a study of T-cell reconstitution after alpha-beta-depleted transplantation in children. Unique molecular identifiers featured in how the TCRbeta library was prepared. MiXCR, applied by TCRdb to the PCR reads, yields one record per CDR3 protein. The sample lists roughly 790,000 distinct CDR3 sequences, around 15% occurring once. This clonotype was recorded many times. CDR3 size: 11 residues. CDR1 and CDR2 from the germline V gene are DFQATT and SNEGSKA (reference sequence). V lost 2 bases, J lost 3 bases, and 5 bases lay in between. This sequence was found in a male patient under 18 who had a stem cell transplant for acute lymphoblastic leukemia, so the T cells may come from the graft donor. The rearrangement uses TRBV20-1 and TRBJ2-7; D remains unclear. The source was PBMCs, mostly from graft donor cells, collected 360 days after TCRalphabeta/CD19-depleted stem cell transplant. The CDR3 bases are TGCAGTGCTAGATCCCGCTACGAGCAGTACTTC. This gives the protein CSARSRYEQYF.